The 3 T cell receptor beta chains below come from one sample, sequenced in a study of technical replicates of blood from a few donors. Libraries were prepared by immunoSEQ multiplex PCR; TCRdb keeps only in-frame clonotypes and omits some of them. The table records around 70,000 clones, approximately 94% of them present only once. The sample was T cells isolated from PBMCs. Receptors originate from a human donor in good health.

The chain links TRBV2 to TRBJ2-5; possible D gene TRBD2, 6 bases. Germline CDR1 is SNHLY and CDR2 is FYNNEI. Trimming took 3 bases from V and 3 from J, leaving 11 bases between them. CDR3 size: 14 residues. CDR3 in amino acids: CASSDAGLKETQYF. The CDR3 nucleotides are TGTGCCAGCAGTGATGCGGGGTTAAAAGAGACCCAGTACTTC.

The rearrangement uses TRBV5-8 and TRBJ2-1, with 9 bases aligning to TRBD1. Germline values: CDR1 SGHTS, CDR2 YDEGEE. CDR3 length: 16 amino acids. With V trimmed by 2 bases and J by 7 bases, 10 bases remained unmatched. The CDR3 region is CASSFRRQGVRNEQFF. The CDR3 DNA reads TGTGCCAGCAGCTTCCGCCGACAGGGGGTTAGGAATGAGCAGTTCTTC.

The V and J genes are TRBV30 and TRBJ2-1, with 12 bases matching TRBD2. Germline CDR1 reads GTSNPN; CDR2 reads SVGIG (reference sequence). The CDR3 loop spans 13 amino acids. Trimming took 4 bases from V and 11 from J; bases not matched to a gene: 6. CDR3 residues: CAWTLAGGPQQFF. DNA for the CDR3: TGTGCCTGGACTCTAGCGGGAGGGCCTCAGCAGTTCTTC.